The 20 T cell receptor beta chains below all came from one sample that was sequenced in a study of T-cell memory formation after mild COVID-19. TCRdb re-derived calls from the 5' RACE reads in MiXCR, one entry per CDR3 protein. Of about 350,000 distinct CDR3 sequences in the sample, 13% to 15% were seen once. The sample consisted of PBMCs or a T cell subset sorted from them (not recorded which). The receptor set was obtained from a man between 18 and 29 years old who had mild COVID-19 (a few samples of this study predate the infection). Cell type and time point are not known.

Only a few counts were recorded for this clonotype. The gene calls are TRBV7-9 and TRBJ2-7; 12 bases map to TRBD1. Germline V gene lookup returns CDR1 SEHNR and CDR2 FQNEAQ (reference sequence). The trim removed 5 bases at V and 6 bases at J, leaving 5 bases unmatched. CDR3 length equals 14 residues. CDR3 in amino acids: CASSRGQGAGEQYF. Here the CDR3 DNA reads TGTGCCAGCAGCCGGGGACAGGGGGCGGGCGAGCAGTACTTC. The full variable domain, rest sourced from reference TRBV7-9 and TRBJ2-7, is DTGVSQNPRHKITKRGQNVTFRCDPISEHNRLYWYRQTLGQGPEFLTYFQNEAQLEKSRLLSDRFSAERPKGSFSTLEIQRTEQGDSAMYLCASSRGQGAGEQYFGPGTRLTVT.

The rearrangement uses TRBV4-1 and TRBJ2-7; D is unresolved. CDR1 and CDR2 (germline): MGHRA, YSYEKL. Trimming shortened V by 1 base and J by 5 bases, and 15 bases separated the two germline ends. The CDR3 has 15 amino acids. DNA of the CDR3: TGCGCCAGCAGCCAAGCTAGGGCTGGGCCCAACGAGCAGTACTTC. It translates to CASSQARAGPNEQYF.

This chain connects TRBV9 to TRBJ2-1, with 8 bases identical to TRBD2. V lost 7 bases, J lost 3 bases, and 9 bases stayed unmatched. Germline CDR1 reads SGDLS; CDR2 reads YYNGEE. The CDR3 totals 15 residues. The CDR3 DNA reads as TGTGCCAGCTCAGCGGGGGAGCGGATCTACAATGAGCAGTTCTTC. Its translation: CASSAGERIYNEQFF.

In its sample, this clonotype was seen a few times. The gene calls are TRBV4-3 and TRBJ2-3, with 9 bases matching TRBD2. Trimming cost V 8 bases and J 5 bases; bases outside gene matches: 8. From germline, CDR1 is LGHNA and CDR2 YSLEER. The CDR3 sequence is 14 residues long. The CDR3 sequence: CASGPSGVGDTQYF. CDR3 bases: TGCGCCAGCGGGCCTAGCGGGGTGGGAGATACGCAGTATTTT.

This chain joins TRBV20-1 and TRBJ2-5; 8 bases match TRBD1. J lost 6 bases, V lost 5 bases, and 8 bases had no gene match. Germline V gene data show CDR1 as DFQATT and CDR2 as SNEGSKA (reference sequence). The CDR3 has 13 amino acids. This CDR3 reads CSAVDQGAKTQYF. CDR3 DNA sequence: TGCAGTGCTGTCGACCAGGGGGCGAAGACCCAGTACTTC.

This clonotype has ten or more counts. The chain combines TRBV27 with TRBJ1-6, with TRBD1 identical over 8 bases. The V and J ends lost 5 bases and 9 bases, in that order; junction bases with no gene match: 6. The germline gives CDR1 MNHEY, CDR2 SMNVEV (reference sequence). This CDR3 is built from 14 residues. The CDR3 DNA is TGTGCCAGCAGTCCCGACAGGGGCTTTTCACCCCTCCACTTT. Protein sequence: CASSPDRGFSPLHF.

This CDR3 is CASSEGIFSYEQYF. The DNA for the CDR3 is TGTGCCAGTAGTGAAGGCATCTTCTCCTACGAGCAGTACTTC. The chain carries TRBV19 and TRBJ2-7, with D uncertain. The CDR3 covers 14 residues. Germline V gene sequence: CDR1 LNHDA, CDR2 SQIVND (reference sequence). V lost 5 bases, J lost 0 bases, and 11 bases lay in between.

The rearrangement uses TRBV29-1 and TRBJ2-3; maybe TRBD1 (6 bases). The CDR3 runs 12 residues. Germline CDR1 SQVTM, CDR2 ANQGSEA. V lost 3 bases to trimming and J lost 5 bases, with 9 bases between them. CDR3 loop: CSVEGAGDTQYF. In nucleotides, the CDR3 is TGCAGCGTTGAGGGGGCCGGAGATACGCAGTATTTT.

This clonotype occurred a few times. This chain links TRBV7-2 with TRBJ1-6; D possibly corresponds to TRBD1 (6 bases). The germline V gene encodes CDR1 SGHTA and CDR2 FQGNSA. Trimming took off 4 bases at V and 6 bases at J, with 13 bases between the two ends. The CDR3 totals 15 residues. CDR3 residues: CASSWGLQGNSPLHF. The CDR3 nucleotides are TGTGCCAGCAGCTGGGGGCTACAGGGTAATTCACCCCTCCACTTT.

This chain connects TRBV14 to TRBJ2-2; D remains ambiguous. The CDR3 length is 13 residues. Germline loops: CDR1 SGHDN, CDR2 FVKESK. V lost 4 bases, J lost 7 bases, and 10 bases lay in between. CDR3 sequence: CASSPRTGGELFF. CDR3 DNA sequence: TGTGCCAGCAGCCCCCGGACGGGCGGGGAGCTGTTTTTT.

The gene calls are TRBV4-3 and TRBJ1-1; D ambiguous. V lost 3 bases and J 0 bases, leaving 14 bases between the germline ends. Looked up from germline, CDR1 is LGHNA and CDR2 is YSLEER. The CDR3 length is 16 residues. CDR3 residues: CASSQIGPPMNTEAFF. DNA of the CDR3: TGCGCCAGCAGCCAGATTGGGCCTCCCATGAACACTGAAGCTTTCTTT.

The gene calls are TRBV20-1 and TRBJ2-3; D call uncertain. The CDR3 loop spans 13 amino acids. Trimming pared 6 bases from V and 3 bases from J, leaving 13 bases between. In germline, CDR1 is DFQATT, CDR2 SNEGSKA (reference sequence). The CDR3 region has the DNA TGCAGTGCGCCCACACCGGTAACAGATACGCAGTATTTT. It codes for CSAPTPVTDTQYF.

A few counts support this clonotype. The gene calls are TRBV28 and TRBJ2-1; TRBD2 aligns across 10 bases. V lost 4 bases and J lost 4; bases outside the gene matches: 4. This CDR3 has 15 amino acids. Germline CDR1 reads MDHEN; CDR2 reads SYDVKM. CDR3 loop: CASSSYSGGYNEQFF. CDR3 nucleotides: TGTGCCAGCAGTTCCTATAGCGGGGGGTACAATGAGCAGTTCTTC.

The rearrangement links TRBV5-1 to TRBJ2-7; 7 bases match TRBD1. The V gene end was trimmed by 4 bases and the J gene end by 3 bases; junction bases not matched to a gene: 7. This CDR3 is 14 amino acids long. Germline lookup yields CDR1 SGHRS and CDR2 YFSETQ. The CDR3 DNA reads TGCGCCAGCAGCCAAGGACAGGCTTACTACGAGCAGTACTTC. It specifies CASSQGQAYYEQYF.

This clonotype was recorded at least ten times. V usage is TRBV4-3 and J usage is TRBJ1-6; the D is unclear. Per the germline V gene, CDR1 is LGHNA and CDR2 is YSLEER. The CDR3 is 14 amino acids. Trimming shortened V by 0 bases and J by 3 bases, and 3 bases separated the two germline ends. The CDR3 protein is CASSQEDYNSPLHF. In nucleotides, the CDR3 is TGCGCCAGCAGCCAAGAGGACTATAATTCACCCCTCCACTTT.

There are a few counts of this clonotype. The chain combines TRBV7-2 with TRBJ2-7; D call uncertain. V was cut by 5 bases and J by 2 bases, with 13 bases left in between. This CDR3 comprises 14 residues. Germline V gene data show CDR1 as SGHTA and CDR2 as FQGNSA. The CDR3 region is CASSPWPRAYEQYF. The DNA of the CDR3 is TGTGCCAGCAGCCCCTGGCCAAGAGCCTACGAGCAGTACTTC.

In this sample, this clonotype turned up a few times. This chain links TRBV29-1 with TRBJ2-1; D call uncertain. CDR3 length equals 17 residues. Germline V gene lookup returns CDR1 SQVTM and CDR2 ANQGSEA. The V end was cut by 1 base, the J end by 0 bases, with 16 bases between. CDR3 loop: CSVEGYRETPSYNEQFF. Here the CDR3 DNA reads TGCAGCGTTGAAGGTTACAGAGAGACCCCCTCCTACAATGAGCAGTTCTTC.

This chain uses TRBV5-1 with TRBJ1-1, with TRBD1 identical over 10 bases. The CDR3 extends over 15 amino acids. The ends lost 3 bases at V and 3 bases at J; junction bases unmatched: 5. CDR1 is SGHRS and CDR2 is YFSETQ in the germline V gene. CDR3 region: CASSWRDRGHTEAFF. The CDR3 nucleotides are TGCGCCAGCAGCTGGAGGGACAGGGGTCACACTGAAGCTTTCTTT.

The table lists this clonotype with a few counts. The V and J genes are TRBV7-6 and TRBJ2-5, with D perhaps being TRBD1 or TRBD2 (6 bases each). CDR1 and CDR2 (germline): SGHVS, FNYEAQ. V was pared by 7 bases and J by 7 bases, with 16 bases between. The CDR3 spans 13 residues. The CDR3 region has the DNA TGTGCCAGCACCGACCTGGAGGGGGGGACCCAGTACTTC. Translating it yields CASTDLEGGTQYF.

The chain uses TRBV7-3 and TRBJ1-1; possible D gene TRBD1, 5 bases. Trimming cost V 5 bases and J 5 bases, with 12 bases left between them. There are 13 residues in the CDR3. CDR1 and CDR2 (germline): SGHTA, FQGTGA. CDR3 sequence: CASSLQGQTEAFF. CDR3 DNA: TGTGCCAGCAGCCTCCAGGGTCAGACTGAAGCTTTCTTT.